The rows below give T cell receptor beta chains drawn from one sample of a study of blood T cells in healthy people across ages. TCRdb recomputed calls from the 5' RACE reads with MiXCR, one row per CDR3 protein. In the table there are 2 million or so distinct CDR3 sequences, roughly 49% of which are singletons. The sample consisted of blood. The receptors originated from a middle-aged woman in good health. The CDR3 runs from the conserved cysteine through the conserved F or W. Fields, in order: CDR3 length, V gene, D gene, clone size, J gene, CDR3 protein, CDR3 DNA. A D gene is named only where the DNA matches it firmly. Clone size is stated in some rows and not others, as once, few, many or a class when expanded.

>15|TRBV6-1|NA|NA|TRBJ2-6
CASSEQNSGANVLTF
TGTGCCAGCAGTGAACAGAACTCTGGGGCCAACGTCCTGACTTTC
>15|TRBV5-1|NA|NA|TRBJ1-1
CASSLTVDRMGRAFF
TGCGCCAGCAGCTTGACGGTTGACAGGATGGGGAGAGCTTTCTTT
>12|TRBV5-6|NA|many|TRBJ2-7
CASSLDVYEQYF
TGTGCCAGCAGCTTGGACGTCTACGAGCAGTACTTC
>17|TRBV21-1|NA|NA|TRBJ2-5
CASSTPGRRTPQETQYF
TGTGCCAGCTCGACACCCGGGCGGCGGACACCTCAAGAGACCCAGTACTTC
>13|TRBV5-6|TRBD1|NA|TRBJ2-7
CACSPQGTGEQYF
TGTGCCTGCAGCCCACAGGGGACCGGAGAGCAGTACTTC
>13|TRBV5-1|NA|few|TRBJ2-7
CASSLAGVHEQYF
TGCGCCAGCAGCTTGGCTGGCGTACACGAGCAGTACTTC
>15|TRBV6-5|NA|NA|TRBJ2-7
CASSYTSGVVGEQYF
TGTGCCAGCAGTTACACATCAGGGGTAGTCGGCGAGCAGTACTTC
>14|TRBV6-1|NA|NA|TRBJ2-5
CASSERRLQETQYF
TGTGCCAGCAGTGAGAGACGGCTCCAAGAGACCCAGTACTTC
>15|TRBV5-1|NA|few|TRBJ2-7
CASSFGTANSYEQYF
TGCGCCAGCAGCTTCGGGACTGCTAACTCCTACGAGCAGTACTTC
>16|TRBV3-1|TRBD1|NA|TRBJ2-3
CASSQVRDRVTDTQYF
TGTGCCAGCAGCCAAGTACGGGACAGGGTAACAGATACGCAGTATTTT
>14|TRBV7-2|NA|few|TRBJ2-1
CASSLDRSRDEQFF
TGTGCCAGCAGCTTAGATCGGAGTCGGGATGAGCAGTTCTTC
>17|TRBV6-2/TRBV6-3|TRBD2|few|TRBJ2-3
CASSALLAGLSTDTQYF
TGTGCCAGCTCCGCCCTGCTAGCGGGACTGAGCACAGATACGCAGTATTTT
>15|TRBV20-1|TRBD2|few|TRBJ2-5
CSARVEAGAQETQYF
TGCAGTGCTAGAGTGGAAGCGGGAGCCCAAGAGACCCAGTACTTC
>15|TRBV5-6|NA|NA|TRBJ1-1
CASSLVASWNTEAFF
TGTGCCAGCAGCTTGGTAGCCAGCTGGAACACTGAAGCTTTCTTT
>15|TRBV4-1|TRBD1|NA|TRBJ2-5
CASSQDEQGWETQYF
TGCGCCAGCAGCCAAGATGAACAGGGGTGGGAGACCCAGTACTTC
>16|TRBV12-3/TRBV12-4|TRBD2|NA|TRBJ2-3
CASSLSGRVGADTQYF
TGTGCCAGCAGTTTAAGCGGGAGAGTGGGAGCAGATACGCAATATTTT
>15|TRBV11-1|TRBD2|NA|TRBJ2-5
CASSSSQRELETQYF
TGTGCCAGCAGCTCCAGTCAGCGGGAGTTGGAGACCCAGTACTTC
>14|TRBV20-1|NA|NA|TRBJ1-6
CSARVGRGPAPLHF
TGCAGTGCTAGAGTCGGCAGGGGACCAGCACCCCTCCACTTT
>14|TRBV6-5|TRBD2|few|TRBJ2-3
CASSYELATDTQYF
TGTGCCAGCAGTTACGAACTAGCGACAGATACGCAGTATTTT
>16|TRBV20-1|NA|NA|TRBJ1-5
CSAQSGDPQFNQPQHF
TGCAGTGCGCAATCAGGGGACCCACAGTTCAATCAGCCCCAGCATTTT
>13|TRBV6-2/TRBV6-3|NA|few|TRBJ2-7
CASGQGQSYEQYF
TGTGCCAGCGGCCAGGGGCAGTCCTACGAGCAGTACTTC
>13|TRBV2|NA|NA|TRBJ1-4
CASNGGGSEKLFF
TGTGCCAGCAACGGAGGGGGTTCGGAAAAACTGTTTTTT
>13|TRBV9|NA|NA|TRBJ1-2
CASSVVLDYGYTF
TGTGCCAGCAGCGTAGTGTTGGACTATGGCTACACCTTC
>16|TRBV24-1|TRBD2|NA|TRBJ2-5
CATSDPAGGVQETQYF
TGTGCCACCAGTGACCCAGCGGGGGGGGTTCAAGAGACCCAGTACTTC
>14|TRBV6-5|NA|NA|TRBJ1-1
CASSQFGGGTEAFF
TGTGCCAGCAGTCAATTTGGGGGGGGCACTGAAGCTTTCTTT
>20|TRBV20-1|TRBD2|NA|TRBJ2-1
CSTRSPGLAGILSSYNEQFF
TGCAGTACTAGATCCCCAGGGCTAGCGGGGATCCTAAGCTCCTACAATGAGCAGTTCTTC
>15|TRBV20-1|TRBD1|NA|TRBJ1-2
CSARDIGEGASGYTF
TGCAGTGCTAGAGATATAGGGGAGGGGGCCAGTGGCTACACCTTC
>17|TRBV9|TRBD2|NA|TRBJ2-5
CASSVVASGGHQETQYF
TGTGCCAGCAGCGTGGTTGCTAGCGGGGGCCACCAAGAGACCCAGTACTTC
>16|TRBV6-4|TRBD1|NA|TRBJ1-2
CASSDNPGQGLDGYTF
TGTGCCAGCAGTGACAATCCTGGACAGGGGTTGGATGGCTACACCTTC
>13|TRBV2|NA|NA|TRBJ2-5
CASTGSRIETQYF
TGTGCCAGCACTGGCAGTCGGATAGAGACCCAGTACTTC
>15|TRBV7-9|TRBD1|NA|TRBJ2-4
CASSPDREAKNIQYF
TGTGCCAGCAGTCCAGACAGGGAAGCCAAAAACATTCAGTACTTC
>13|TRBV14|NA|NA|TRBJ1-2
CASSQDWSYGYTF
TGTGCCAGCAGCCAAGATTGGAGTTATGGCTACACCTTC
>14|TRBV28|NA|many|TRBJ2-1
CATSRGGRENEQFF
TGTGCCACCTCGCGCGGGGGCAGGGAAAATGAGCAGTTCTTC
>11|TRBV20-1|TRBD1|NA|TRBJ2-5
CSATDRGTQYF
TGCAGTGCTACGGACAGGGGGACCCAGTACTTC
>17|TRBV7-9|TRBD2|few|TRBJ2-5
CASSQTGGTIHRETQYF
TGTGCCAGCAGTCAAACGGGGGGGACGATCCACCGTGAGACCCAGTACTTC
>16|TRBV20-1|TRBD2|once|TRBJ2-3
CSARGGAGGLADTQYF
TGCAGTGCTAGAGGGGGTGCGGGGGGGCTGGCAGATACGCAGTATTTT
>15|TRBV6-6|NA|NA|TRBJ2-2
CASRPQGSATGELFF
TGTGCCAGCAGACCCCAGGGGAGTGCCACCGGGGAGCTGTTTTTT
>14|TRBV6-6|NA|few|TRBJ2-7
CASSYRASSYEQYF
TGTGCCAGCAGTTATAGGGCGAGCTCCTACGAGCAGTACTTC
>16|TRBV5-1|TRBD1|NA|TRBJ2-1
CASSLYGTGAGNEQFF
TGCGCCAGCAGCTTGTATGGGACAGGGGCGGGTAATGAGCAGTTCTTC
>16|TRBV27|NA|NA|TRBJ2-1
CASSFQGGYGNNEQFF
TGTGCCAGCAGCTTCCAGGGGGGGTATGGGAACAATGAGCAGTTCTTC
>13|TRBV2|TRBD2|NA|TRBJ2-1
CASSDGGAYEQFF
TGTGCCAGCAGCGACGGGGGGGCGTATGAGCAGTTCTTC
>16|TRBV6-2/TRBV6-3|NA|once|TRBJ2-7
CASSYGLRGHSYEQYF
TGTGCCAGCAGTTACGGGCTGCGGGGACACTCCTACGAGCAGTACTTC
>16|TRBV9|NA|NA|TRBJ2-3
CASSIQALRPSDTQYF
TGTGCCAGCAGCATCCAGGCCCTCAGGCCATCCGATACGCAGTATTTT
>15|TRBV29-1|NA|few|TRBJ2-1
CSVGDVRGFGDEQFF
TGCAGCGTTGGGGACGTAAGGGGTTTCGGCGATGAGCAGTTCTTC
>13|TRBV6-6|TRBD1|NA|TRBJ2-5
CASSARGLETQYF
TGTGCCAGCAGCGCCAGGGGGCTAGAGACCCAGTACTTC
>14|TRBV20-1|NA|NA|TRBJ2-5
CSAETRDLKETQYF
TGCAGTGCTGAGACGCGGGACTTAAAAGAGACCCAGTACTTC
>15|TRBV20-1|NA|few|TRBJ2-5
CSARRGPFYQETQYF
TGCAGTGCTAGGCGGGGGCCGTTCTATCAAGAGACCCAGTACTTC
>15|TRBV5-1|NA|NA|TRBJ2-3
CASSLAPGAKDTQYF
TGCGCCAGCAGCTTGGCCCCGGGGGCGAAAGATACGCAGTATTTT
>14|TRBV10-2|NA|NA|TRBJ1-1
CASTWDGRVTEAFF
TGCGCCAGCACCTGGGACGGCAGGGTGACTGAAGCTTTCTTT
>13|TRBV20-1|TRBD1|NA|TRBJ1-6
CSASWDRVSPLHF
TGCAGTGCTAGCTGGGACAGGGTTTCACCCCTCCACTTT
>13|TRBV24-1|TRBD1|few|TRBJ2-5
CATRGQGQETQYF
TGTGCCACCAGAGGACAGGGACAAGAGACCCAGTACTTC
>19|TRBV7-2|TRBD2|NA|TRBJ2-7
CASSLVGGTSGGFGNEQYF
TGTGCCAGCAGCTTAGTAGGGGGGACTAGCGGGGGCTTTGGGAATGAGCAGTACTTC
>18|TRBV2|NA|NA|TRBJ1-2
CASSEERPGRSSNYGYTF
TGTGCCAGCAGTGAAGAACGTCCGGGGCGGTCATCTAACTATGGCTACACCTTC
>17|TRBV6-2/TRBV6-3|NA|few|TRBJ2-5
CASSRGGQTITQETQYF
TGTGCCAGCAGTCGTGGCGGACAGACAATTACCCAAGAGACCCAGTACTTC
>16|TRBV27|NA|NA|TRBJ2-7
CASSTTERGAAYEQYF
TGTGCCAGCAGTACCACTGAGAGGGGTGCCGCCTACGAGCAGTACTTC
>15|TRBV9|TRBD1|NA|TRBJ1-2
CASSVRDRVTDGYTF
TGTGCCAGCAGCGTCCGGGACAGGGTTACGGATGGCTACACCTTC
>18|TRBV12-3/TRBV12-4|TRBD2|few|TRBJ2-4
CASSLRASGGLAKNIQYF
TGTGCCAGCAGTTTACGGGCTAGCGGGGGCTTAGCCAAAAACATTCAGTACTTC
>15|TRBV7-2|NA|few|TRBJ2-3
CASSRAGGLTDTQYF
TGTGCCAGCAGCCGTGCCGGCGGGCTCACAGATACGCAGTATTTT
>17|TRBV4-3|NA|NA|TRBJ2-4
CASSQVPSRLAKNIQYF
TGCGCCAGCAGCCAAGTACCATCTAGGCTAGCCAAAAACATTCAGTACTTC